This T cell receptor (beta chain) was sequenced for a study of cytomegalovirus exposure and HLA in healthy donors. As for the study in general: Earlier, fewer than 140 million unique TCR beta sequences were recovered from approximately 180 million T cells by an analysis. Samples from HLA-typed donors yielded about 80 million unique TCRs in an early data release.

As concerns this clone: Antigen: not known.

Study conclusions and caveats: Three chains linked to CMV were shown in vitro to be specific for CMV antigens.

Vbeta (60) and Jbeta (13) primers were used in the PCR. Produced via immunoSEQ multiplex PCR; TCRdb's table is partial and in-frame only. The sample has over 150,000 clones, 76% seen once; the top ten hold over 1.1%. The CDR3 is made up of 15 amino acids. The ends were cut back, 8 bases at V and 0 bases at J, with 14 bases in the middle. The germline V gene has CDR1 MDHEN and CDR2 SYDVKM. This clonotype originated in a man aged 60 to 75 in good health and CMV-seronegative. The sequenced sample was PBMCs. The V gene is TRBV28, the J gene TRBJ1-5; D gene ambiguous. CDR3 in DNA: TGTGCCAGCGTCATTCAGGATTATAGCAATCAGCCCCAGCATTTT. Its protein product is CASVIQDYSNQPQHF.